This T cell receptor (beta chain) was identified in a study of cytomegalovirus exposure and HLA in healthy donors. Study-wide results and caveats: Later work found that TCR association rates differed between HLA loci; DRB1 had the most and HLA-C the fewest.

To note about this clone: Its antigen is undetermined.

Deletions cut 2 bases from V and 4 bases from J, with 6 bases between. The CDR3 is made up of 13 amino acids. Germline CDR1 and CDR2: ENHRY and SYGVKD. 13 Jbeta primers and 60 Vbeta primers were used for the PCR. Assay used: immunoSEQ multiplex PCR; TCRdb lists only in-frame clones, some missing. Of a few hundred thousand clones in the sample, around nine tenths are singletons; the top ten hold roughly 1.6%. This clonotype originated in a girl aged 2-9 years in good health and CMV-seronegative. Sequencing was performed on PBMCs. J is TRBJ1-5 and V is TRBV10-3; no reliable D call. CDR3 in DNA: TGTGCCATCAGTGAGGACAAAAATCAGCCCCAGCATTTT. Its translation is CAISEDKNQPQHF.